Presented here are 10 T cell receptor beta chains from one specimen sequenced in a study of blood T cell repertoires in COVID-19. Assay used: immunoSEQ multiplex PCR; TCRdb lists only in-frame clones, some missing. The repertoire holds approximately 300,000 clones, with around 80% as singletons. Input material: peripheral blood. The receptors were gathered from a woman between 50 and 59 years old with acute or convalescent COVID-19.

The CDR3 spells CASSQDATASGDTQYF. The CDR3 region has the DNA TGTGCCAGCAGCCAAGATGCGACCGCCTCGGGAGATACGCAGTATTTT. V and J are TRBV3-1 (or the pseudogene TRBV3-2) and TRBJ2-3; D gene uncertain. CDR1 and CDR2 from the germline V gene are LGHDT and YNNKEL (reference sequence). The length of the CDR3 is 16 residues. Trimming took 0 bases from V and 5 from J, leaving 15 bases between them.

V and J are TRBV2 and TRBJ2-7; D remains unclear. The V end lost 2 bases, the J end lost 2 bases, and 7 bases lay between the germline ends. CDR1 is SNHLY and CDR2 is FYNNEI in the germline V gene. This CDR3 is built from 13 residues. The CDR3 loop reads CASSEQQAYEQYV. As DNA, the CDR3 is TGTGCCAGCAGTGAACAACAAGCCTACGAGCAGTACGTC.

The V and J genes are TRBV5-1 and TRBJ1-1, with no clear D. V was pared by 6 bases and J by 1 base, with 13 bases between. Germline loops: CDR1 SGHRS, CDR2 YFSETQ. This CDR3 comprises 14 residues. The CDR3 reads CASMTGSPNTEAFF. As DNA, the CDR3 is TGCGCCAGCATGACGGGGAGTCCGAACACTGAAGCTTTCTTT.

The gene calls are TRBV24-1 and TRBJ1-2; 7 nucleotides match TRBD1. The CDR3 runs to 13 residues. V lost 11 bases and J lost 4; bases outside the gene matches: 9. Germline V lookup: CDR1 KGHDR, CDR2 SFDVKD. The CDR3 here is CAILPGQLYGYTF. CDR3 nucleotide sequence: TGTGCCATTTTACCGGGACAGCTCTATGGCTACACCTTC.

V is TRBV2 and J is TRBJ1-4, with D possibly matching TRBD1 (5 bases). Germline lookup yields CDR1 SNHLY and CDR2 FYNNEI. The CDR3 has 13 amino acids. The V end was cut by 6 bases, the J end by 8 bases, with 13 bases between. DNA of the CDR3: TGTGCCAGCAGGGGGGGGATTTGGGAAAAACTGTTTTTT. This translates into CASRGGIWEKLFF.

This chain connects TRBV5-4 to TRBJ1-2; D is unresolved. The length of the CDR3 is 14 residues. Deletions cut 0 bases from V and 0 bases from J, with 6 bases between. The germline gives CDR1 SGHNT, CDR2 YYREEE (reference sequence). Here the CDR3 DNA reads TGTGCCAGCAGCTTGGCCCCTACTAACTATGGCTACACCTTC. Amino acids: CASSLAPTNYGYTF.

This clone was detected a few times. The chain carries TRBV7-2 and TRBJ1-5; D gene unclear. CDR3 length: 17 amino acids. Germline-derived CDR1 and CDR2 are SGHTA and FQGNSA. Trimming cost V 5 bases and J 2 bases, with 19 bases left between them. In DNA, the CDR3 is TGTGCCAGCAGCCAACCCCTGGCGGAGGGCGGCAATCAGCCCCAGCATTTT. Translation gives CASSQPLAEGGNQPQHF.

The chain uses TRBV10-3 and TRBJ1-1, with D possibly TRBD1 on 5 matching bases. In germline, CDR1 is ENHRY, CDR2 SYGVKD. CDR3 length: 16 amino acids. Trimming took off 8 bases at V and 1 base at J, with 20 bases between the two ends. The CDR3 is CAISKTPGGANTEAFF. The CDR3 DNA follows: TGTGCCATCTCAAAGACCCCCGGGGGTGCGAACACTGAAGCTTTCTTT.

V usage is TRBV29-1 and J usage is TRBJ1-4; 8 bases match TRBD1. V trimming: 7 bases; J trimming: 8 bases; junction bases outside the gene matches: 9. The germline V gene encodes CDR1 SQVTM and CDR2 ANQGSEA. The CDR3 has 13 residues. DNA for the CDR3: TGCAGCGGGCGACAGGGGTCCTCAGAAAAACTGTTTTTT. This translates into CSGRQGSSEKLFF.

The CDR3 region is CASNPYRDGSPLHF. Written as DNA, the CDR3 is TGTGCCAGCAATCCATACAGAGATGGGTCACCCCTCCACTTT. The chain joins TRBV28 to TRBJ1-6, with no clear D. Trimming cost V 7 bases and J 10 bases, with 17 bases left between them. In germline, CDR1 is MDHEN, CDR2 SYDVKM. The CDR3 has 14 amino acids.